Within the sample, the clone carrying this T cell receptor beta chain is medium-sized (0.01 to 0.1%). Trimming took off 5 bases at V and 4 bases at J, with 15 bases between the two ends. Germline assignment: CDR1 SEHNR and CDR2 FQNEAQ (reference sequence). There are 16 residues in the CDR3. Via MiXCR, TCRdb re-called the PCR reads, giving one row per CDR3 protein. The table includes 19,000 or so distinct CDR3 sequences, 47% detected once. The sample is drawn from a study of tumor-infiltrating lymphocytes in oesophageal squamous cell carcinoma. This TCR derives from a female donor with esophageal squamous cell carcinoma. Sequenced: normal esophageal tissue next to the tumor. This chain joins TRBV7-9 and TRBJ2-6; D may be TRBD1 (5 bases). The CDR3 here is CASSPNPKGGANVLTF. As DNA, the CDR3 is TGTGCCAGCAGCCCCAACCCCAAGGGGGGGGCCAACGTCCTGACTTTC.